These 8 T cell receptor beta chains originate from one sample sequenced in a study of CD8+ T cells in alopecia areata (dated by TCRdb to about 2018). Library preparation was by the immunoSEQ multiplex PCR assay. RNA was extracted from all samples and reverse transcribed into cDNA, which served as template for TCR sequencing. TCRdb provides this immuneACCESS table in a form limited to in-frame rearrangements. Some clones are lacking; in checked studies, under half of them reflect an unresolved V gene, and why the rest are absent is not known. Recorded for this sample are fewer than 40,000 clones; 45% to 60% of them occurred a single time. The ten largest clones capture approximately 40% of the sample. The sample was NKG2D-high CD8+ T cells sorted from blood. The cell subset or site label, as the study defines it: sorted CD8+ NKG2D-high blood T cells. The receptors were sampled from a human donor with alopecia areata.

The chain couples TRBV4-1 to TRBJ2-2; D could derive from TRBD1 or TRBD2 (5 bases each). CDR3 length equals 18 residues. CDR1 and CDR2 (germline): MGHRA, YSYEKL. The germline V and J ends were trimmed by 1 base and 3 bases, with 18 bases remaining between them. CDR3 nucleotide sequence: TGCGCCAGCAGCCAAGCACCTCCGGGACGTACCGACACCGGGGAGCTGTTTTTT. Protein product: CASSQAPPGRTDTGELFF.

The chain has TRBV25-1 and TRBJ2-7; D unresolved. CDR3 length: 15 amino acids. Germline lookup yields CDR1 MGHDK and CDR2 SYGVNS. Trimming removed 0 bases at V and 6 bases at J, with 15 bases between. The CDR3 DNA follows: TGTGCCAGCAGTGAATATCGGCTAGATTTCTCCGAGCAGTACTTC. It specifies CASSEYRLDFSEQYF.

The rearrangement joins TRBV5-5 to TRBJ1-6, with 10 bases lining up with TRBD1. The CDR3 is made up of 16 amino acids. The trim removed 3 bases at V and 11 bases at J, leaving 11 bases unmatched. Germline loops: CDR1 SGHKS, CDR2 YYEKEE (reference sequence). The CDR3 DNA sequence: TGTGCCAGCAGCTCCTCCGGGACAGGGGTTTACCCACCCCTCCACTTT. Translating gives CASSSSGTGVYPPLHF.

This clone was counted only a few times. The rearrangement uses TRBV7-6 and TRBJ1-6, with 7 bases lining up with TRBD1. The CDR3 has 15 amino acids. Germline CDR1 and CDR2: SGHVS and FNYEAQ. The trim removed 2 bases at V and 10 bases at J, leaving 8 bases unmatched. CDR3 bases: TGTGCCAGCAGCTTATCCTTAACAGGGGTCTCACCCCTCCACTTT. Encoded protein: CASSLSLTGVSPLHF.

This clone was counted a few times. V and J are TRBV7-9 and TRBJ2-1, with D perhaps matching TRBD1 (5 bases). The CDR3 spans 15 residues. With 0 bases removed from V and 3 bases from J, the gap between germline ends came to 9 bases. The germline gives CDR1 SEHNR, CDR2 FQNEAQ (reference sequence). The CDR3 reads CASSLAEGVYNEQFF. In nucleotides, the CDR3 is TGTGCCAGCAGCTTAGCAGAAGGGGTCTACAATGAGCAGTTCTTC.

The chain uses TRBV21-1 and TRBJ2-7. TRBV21-1 is noted as a pseudogene. The CDR3 has 13 amino acids. As DNA, the CDR3 is TGTGCCAGCAGCCGGGACGAGATCTACGAGCAGTACTTC. Protein product: CASSRDEIYEQYF.

V gene TRBV25-1 combines with J gene TRBJ1-1; a weak D match, TRBD1 (6 bases). The CDR3 loop spans 13 amino acids. V lost 2 bases, J lost 11 bases, and 15 bases lay in between. From germline, CDR1 is MGHDK and CDR2 SYGVNS. The DNA of the CDR3 is TGTGCCAGCAGTGAACTTGGGGGGCGAGCGGCTTTCTTT. Protein sequence: CASSELGGRAAFF.

This clone is labeled as medium-sized. The chain joins TRBV27 to TRBJ2-5, with D perhaps assigned TRBD1 or TRBD2 (5 bases each). Trimming shortened V by 5 bases and J by 2 bases, and 15 bases separated the two germline ends. Germline CDR1 is MNHEY and CDR2 is SMNVEV (reference sequence). CDR3 length: 15 amino acids. The DNA of the CDR3 is TGTGCCAGCAGTCCCCGGGACCAAAAGCAAGAGACCCAGTACTTC. This gives the protein CASSPRDQKQETQYF.